A selection of T cell receptor beta chains follows, all from one sample in a study of blood T cell repertoires in COVID-19. This table comes from immunoSEQ multiplex PCR, and its TCRdb copy is limited to in-frame clones, with some not included. The profile shows some 300,000 clones, roughly 90% of them singletons. The sample taken for sequencing was PBMCs or T cells enriched from blood (not recorded which). The source of these receptors is a woman in her 30s who had recovered from COVID-19. Each CDR3 is given with its conserved first and last residue. The order of the fields is CDR3 DNA, CDR3 protein, CDR3 length, V gene, J gene, clone size, D gene. The D gene is left open where the match is weak. Clone size is stated in some rows and not others, as once, few, many or a class when expanded.

CDR3 DNA: TGTGCCAGCAGTTACGGCTCCCTAGCAACAGATACGCAGTATTTT
CDR3 protein: CASSYGSLATDTQYF
CDR3 length: 15
V gene: TRBV6-2/TRBV6-3
J gene: TRBJ2-3
clone size: .
D gene: .

CDR3 DNA: TGTGCCAGCAGCTTACGGGGCAGGGGTGAAAAACTGTTTTTT
CDR3 protein: CASSLRGRGEKLFF
CDR3 length: 14
V gene: TRBV7-9
J gene: TRBJ1-4
clone size: .
D gene: .

CDR3 DNA: TGTGCCAGCAGCGAGGGGACAGCTAACTATGGCTACACCTTC
CDR3 protein: CASSEGTANYGYTF
CDR3 length: 14
V gene: TRBV11-1
J gene: TRBJ1-2
clone size: once
D gene: TRBD1

CDR3 DNA: TGCGCCAGCAGCTCTGACAGTTCTGGGGCCAACGTCCTGACTTTC
CDR3 protein: CASSSDSSGANVLTF
CDR3 length: 15
V gene: TRBV5-1
J gene: TRBJ2-6
clone size: .
D gene: .

CDR3 DNA: TGTGCCAGCAGCCCGTCGAGGACAGGCTTTGACTATGGCTACACCTTC
CDR3 protein: CASSPSRTGFDYGYTF
CDR3 length: 16
V gene: TRBV7-2
J gene: TRBJ1-2
clone size: .
D gene: TRBD1

CDR3 DNA: TGTGCCAGCAGTTCAGACCTAGCGGGACCAGAGACCCAGTACTTC
CDR3 protein: CASSSDLAGPETQYF
CDR3 length: 15
V gene: TRBV6-5
J gene: TRBJ2-5
clone size: .
D gene: TRBD2

CDR3 DNA: TGTGCCAGCAGTTTCGCCAGAAGAGGCGGGTATTCCTACGAGCAGTACTTC
CDR3 protein: CASSFARRGGYSYEQYF
CDR3 length: 17
V gene: TRBV28
J gene: TRBJ2-7
clone size: .
D gene: .

CDR3 DNA: TGCGCCAGCAGCCAAGCGAGCAGGGAGGTTTATGGCTACACCTTC
CDR3 protein: CASSQASREVYGYTF
CDR3 length: 15
V gene: TRBV4-3
J gene: TRBJ1-2
clone size: .
D gene: .

CDR3 DNA: TGTGCCAGCCGGACAGGGACTAGCAATCAGCCCCAGCATTTT
CDR3 protein: CASRTGTSNQPQHF
CDR3 length: 14
V gene: TRBV19
J gene: TRBJ1-5
clone size: .
D gene: TRBD1

CDR3 DNA: TGTGCCAGCAGTCCCAATACAGGGGATCAGCCCCAGCATTTT
CDR3 protein: CASSPNTGDQPQHF
CDR3 length: 14
V gene: TRBV6-4
J gene: TRBJ1-5
clone size: .
D gene: TRBD1

CDR3 DNA: TGTGCCAGCTCACCACGGGCAGTTTTCTATAATTCACCCCTCCACTTT
CDR3 protein: CASSPRAVFYNSPLHF
CDR3 length: 16
V gene: TRBV18
J gene: TRBJ1-6
clone size: few
D gene: .

CDR3 DNA: TGTGCCAGCAGCCATAAAACGGGCACCGGGGAGCTGTTTTTT
CDR3 protein: CASSHKTGTGELFF
CDR3 length: 14
V gene: TRBV3-1/TRBV3-2
J gene: TRBJ2-2
clone size: .
D gene: .

CDR3 DNA: TGTGCCAGCAGCCAACTGGACAGGGGAATGGGTTCACCCCTCCACTTT
CDR3 protein: CASSQLDRGMGSPLHF
CDR3 length: 16
V gene: TRBV3-1/TRBV3-2
J gene: TRBJ1-6
clone size: .
D gene: TRBD1

CDR3 DNA: TGTGCCATCAGTGAGGAGGGTTATGCCAAAAACATTCAGTACTTC
CDR3 protein: CAISEEGYAKNIQYF
CDR3 length: 15
V gene: TRBV10-3
J gene: TRBJ2-4
clone size: .
D gene: .

CDR3 DNA: TGTGCCAGCAGTCCGTACCAGGGACAGGGGCGGGATGGCTACACCTTC
CDR3 protein: CASSPYQGQGRDGYTF
CDR3 length: 16
V gene: TRBV27
J gene: TRBJ1-2
clone size: .
D gene: TRBD1

CDR3 DNA: TGTGCCAGCAGTTTGTTGACAGGCTATGGCTACACCTTC
CDR3 protein: CASSLLTGYGYTF
CDR3 length: 13
V gene: TRBV28
J gene: TRBJ1-2
clone size: .
D gene: .

CDR3 DNA: TGTGCCACCAGTGACCCACAGGGAAACACCATATATTTT
CDR3 protein: CATSDPQGNTIYF
CDR3 length: 13
V gene: TRBV24-1
J gene: TRBJ1-3
clone size: .
D gene: .

CDR3 DNA: TGTGCCAGCAGCTTTCGACAGGGTCCGGGCAATGAGCAGTTCTTC
CDR3 protein: CASSFRQGPGNEQFF
CDR3 length: 15
V gene: TRBV7-6
J gene: TRBJ2-1
clone size: .
D gene: TRBD1

CDR3 DNA: TGTGCCAGCAGCCCAGCGGTTAATTCACCCCTCCACTTT
CDR3 protein: CASSPAVNSPLHF
CDR3 length: 13
V gene: TRBV9
J gene: TRBJ1-6
clone size: .
D gene: .

CDR3 DNA: TGTGCCAGCAGTGAGGGGACAGGCAACGTGAAAAAACTGTTTTTT
CDR3 protein: CASSEGTGNVKKLFF
CDR3 length: 15
V gene: TRBV6-1
J gene: TRBJ1-4
clone size: once
D gene: TRBD1

CDR3 DNA: TGTGCCAGTAGTACGATGGACAGGGGGGATCAGCCCCAGCATTTT
CDR3 protein: CASSTMDRGDQPQHF
CDR3 length: 15
V gene: TRBV19
J gene: TRBJ1-5
clone size: .
D gene: TRBD1

CDR3 DNA: TGTGCCAGCAGCCCGACAGGGCCCTCTGAAGCTTTCTTT
CDR3 protein: CASSPTGPSEAFF
CDR3 length: 13
V gene: TRBV12-3/TRBV12-4
J gene: TRBJ1-1
clone size: once
D gene: TRBD1

CDR3 DNA: TGTGCCAGCAGCCCGACAGTCCTCTCGCCGTCGTGGTATTTT
CDR3 protein: CASSPTVLSPSWYF
CDR3 length: 14
V gene: TRBV11-3
J gene: TRBJ2-3
clone size: .
D gene: .

CDR3 DNA: TGTGCCAGCAGCTACTCAGGCTTGGGCAGCACTGAAGCTTTCTTT
CDR3 protein: CASSYSGLGSTEAFF
CDR3 length: 15
V gene: TRBV5-4
J gene: TRBJ1-1
clone size: .
D gene: .

CDR3 DNA: TGTGCCAGCAGCCTCCAACGGGGGGGGAACACTGAAGCTTTCTTT
CDR3 protein: CASSLQRGGNTEAFF
CDR3 length: 15
V gene: TRBV14
J gene: TRBJ1-1
clone size: .
D gene: .

CDR3 DNA: TGTGCCAGCAGCTTGTCGACTGGGGACTCTTGGGCCTTC
CDR3 protein: CASSLSTGDSWAF
CDR3 length: 13
V gene: TRBV7-2
J gene: TRBJ1-2
clone size: .
D gene: .

CDR3 DNA: TGCGCCAGCAGCCCCGGGGGGGGCGAACTGGCCCAGTACTTC
CDR3 protein: CASSPGGGELAQYF
CDR3 length: 14
V gene: TRBV5-1
J gene: TRBJ2-5
clone size: .
D gene: TRBD2

CDR3 DNA: TGTGCCAGCAGTGACCAGGGGGGCAATGAGCAGTTCTTC
CDR3 protein: CASSDQGGNEQFF
CDR3 length: 13
V gene: TRBV6-4
J gene: TRBJ2-1
clone size: .
D gene: .

CDR3 DNA: TGTGCCAGTTCACTAAGCCCGGGACAGAACCTAGTGGATACGCAGTATTTT
CDR3 protein: CASSLSPGQNLVDTQYF
CDR3 length: 17
V gene: TRBV19
J gene: TRBJ2-3
clone size: once
D gene: TRBD1

CDR3 DNA: TGTGCCAGCAGCCGCCTAGGGGGAGACTCTTCCTCTGGAAACACCATATATTTT
CDR3 protein: CASSRLGGDSSSGNTIYF
CDR3 length: 18
V gene: TRBV7-2
J gene: TRBJ1-3
clone size: .
D gene: .

CDR3 DNA: TGTGCCAGCAGTGAAGCACGTAAGCCCACCTACGAGCAGTACTTC
CDR3 protein: CASSEARKPTYEQYF
CDR3 length: 15
V gene: TRBV6-1
J gene: TRBJ2-7
clone size: .
D gene: .

CDR3 DNA: TGTGCCACCAGTGATCCTCGACAGGGGGCATCGGTAGATACGCAGTATTTT
CDR3 protein: CATSDPRQGASVDTQYF
CDR3 length: 17
V gene: TRBV24-1
J gene: TRBJ2-3
clone size: .
D gene: TRBD1

CDR3 DNA: TGTGCCAGCAGCGGGACTTATGACGGCTCCATATATTTT
CDR3 protein: CASSGTYDGSIYF
CDR3 length: 13
V gene: TRBV9
J gene: TRBJ1-3
clone size: .
D gene: .

CDR3 DNA: TGTGCCAGCAGCCCCCGATACGGTGAAAAACTGTTTTTT
CDR3 protein: CASSPRYGEKLFF
CDR3 length: 13
V gene: TRBV3-1/TRBV3-2
J gene: TRBJ1-4
clone size: .
D gene: .

CDR3 DNA: TGCGCCAGCAGCCAGGCCCGGTTCTCCTACGAGCAGTACTTC
CDR3 protein: CASSQARFSYEQYF
CDR3 length: 14
V gene: TRBV5-1
J gene: TRBJ2-7
clone size: few
D gene: .

CDR3 DNA: TGCAGTGCTAGTCCCGCCCGGGTATCCCCTGGAAACACCATATATTTT
CDR3 protein: CSASPARVSPGNTIYF
CDR3 length: 16
V gene: TRBV20-1
J gene: TRBJ1-3
clone size: few
D gene: .

CDR3 DNA: TGTGCCAGCAGCAGTAACTCTCGAGGGAATAATTCACCCCTCCACTTT
CDR3 protein: CASSSNSRGNNSPLHF
CDR3 length: 16
V gene: TRBV14
J gene: TRBJ1-6
clone size: .
D gene: .

CDR3 DNA: TGTGCCAGCAGCTTAGCCGGGTCCCGTCGAACTGAAGCTTTCTTT
CDR3 protein: CASSLAGSRRTEAFF
CDR3 length: 15
V gene: TRBV7-9
J gene: TRBJ1-1
clone size: .
D gene: .

CDR3 DNA: TGTGCCAGCAGCGCAGGGGGACAGGGAGACACTGAAGCTTTCTTT
CDR3 protein: CASSAGGQGDTEAFF
CDR3 length: 15
V gene: TRBV21-1
J gene: TRBJ1-1
clone size: few
D gene: .

CDR3 DNA: TGTGCCAGCAGCGGTTCCTCAGGGGTCCGCTACAATGAGCAGTTCTTC
CDR3 protein: CASSGSSGVRYNEQFF
CDR3 length: 16
V gene: TRBV9
J gene: TRBJ2-1
clone size: .
D gene: .

CDR3 DNA: TGTGCCAGCAGTTACGCCGGACTAGGACAGTACGAGCAGTACTTC
CDR3 protein: CASSYAGLGQYEQYF
CDR3 length: 15
V gene: TRBV6-2/TRBV6-3
J gene: TRBJ2-7
clone size: .
D gene: .

CDR3 DNA: TGTGCCAGCAGCGTTGAGGGGGCCAGGCAGCCCCAGCATTTT
CDR3 protein: CASSVEGARQPQHF
CDR3 length: 14
V gene: TRBV9
J gene: TRBJ1-5
clone size: once
D gene: TRBD1

CDR3 DNA: TGTGCCAGCAGCGTTTTAGCGGAATCCTACAATGAGCAGTTCTTC
CDR3 protein: CASSVLAESYNEQFF
CDR3 length: 15
V gene: TRBV9
J gene: TRBJ2-1
clone size: .
D gene: .

CDR3 DNA: TGTGCCAGCAGCGTAGTAGGGGGCGCCGGTGAAAAACTGTTTTTT
CDR3 protein: CASSVVGGAGEKLFF
CDR3 length: 15
V gene: TRBV9
J gene: TRBJ1-4
clone size: .
D gene: TRBD1

CDR3 DNA: TGTGCCAGCAGCTTTTTTAGCCCCAGTTCCCACGAGCAGTACTTC
CDR3 protein: CASSFFSPSSHEQYF
CDR3 length: 15
V gene: TRBV5-6
J gene: TRBJ2-7
clone size: .
D gene: .

CDR3 DNA: TGTGCCAGCAGCCCTGGACTAGCGGGCACCGGGGAGCTGTTTTTT
CDR3 protein: CASSPGLAGTGELFF
CDR3 length: 15
V gene: TRBV9
J gene: TRBJ2-2
clone size: .
D gene: TRBD2

CDR3 DNA: TGTGCCAGCAGCTTCACCGGCGGGGGGGTAAATGAGCAGTTCTTC
CDR3 protein: CASSFTGGGVNEQFF
CDR3 length: 15
V gene: TRBV7-6
J gene: TRBJ2-1
clone size: .
D gene: TRBD2

CDR3 DNA: TGTGCCAGCAGTTTACCCCTGGGGGGGCATACTGAGCAGTTCTTC
CDR3 protein: CASSLPLGGHTEQFF
CDR3 length: 15
V gene: TRBV28
J gene: TRBJ2-1
clone size: .
D gene: .

CDR3 DNA: TGTGCCAGCTCACCAAGGACAGGTCACAATGAGCAGTTCTTC
CDR3 protein: CASSPRTGHNEQFF
CDR3 length: 14
V gene: TRBV18
J gene: TRBJ2-1
clone size: .
D gene: TRBD1

CDR3 DNA: TGTGCCACAGCCCCCGAAGCGGGAGGTCGTAATGAGCAGTTCTTC
CDR3 protein: CATAPEAGGRNEQFF
CDR3 length: 15
V gene: TRBV2
J gene: TRBJ2-1
clone size: once
D gene: TRBD2

CDR3 DNA: TGTGCCAGCAGCCTGGGACTAGCGGGAGAGGCAACGCAGTATTTT
CDR3 protein: CASSLGLAGEATQYF
CDR3 length: 15
V gene: TRBV3-1/TRBV3-2
J gene: TRBJ2-3
clone size: .
D gene: TRBD2

CDR3 DNA: TGTGCCAGCATTCCGGCGGGAGGGCCTGGATACGAGCAGTACTTC
CDR3 protein: CASIPAGGPGYEQYF
CDR3 length: 15
V gene: TRBV27
J gene: TRBJ2-7
clone size: .
D gene: TRBD2

CDR3 DNA: TGTGCCAGCAGAGGCCGGGGAGACTCTGGAAACACCATATATTTT
CDR3 protein: CASRGRGDSGNTIYF
CDR3 length: 15
V gene: TRBV9
J gene: TRBJ1-3
clone size: .
D gene: .

CDR3 DNA: TGTGCCAGCAGCGTAGGCGACAGGGCAAGACAAGAGACCCAGTACTTC
CDR3 protein: CASSVGDRARQETQYF
CDR3 length: 16
V gene: TRBV9
J gene: TRBJ2-5
clone size: .
D gene: TRBD1

CDR3 DNA: TGTGCCACCAGCAGAGTCCCCTTAGCCGCAACTAATGAAAAACTGTTTTTT
CDR3 protein: CATSRVPLAATNEKLFF
CDR3 length: 17
V gene: TRBV15
J gene: TRBJ1-4
clone size: .
D gene: .